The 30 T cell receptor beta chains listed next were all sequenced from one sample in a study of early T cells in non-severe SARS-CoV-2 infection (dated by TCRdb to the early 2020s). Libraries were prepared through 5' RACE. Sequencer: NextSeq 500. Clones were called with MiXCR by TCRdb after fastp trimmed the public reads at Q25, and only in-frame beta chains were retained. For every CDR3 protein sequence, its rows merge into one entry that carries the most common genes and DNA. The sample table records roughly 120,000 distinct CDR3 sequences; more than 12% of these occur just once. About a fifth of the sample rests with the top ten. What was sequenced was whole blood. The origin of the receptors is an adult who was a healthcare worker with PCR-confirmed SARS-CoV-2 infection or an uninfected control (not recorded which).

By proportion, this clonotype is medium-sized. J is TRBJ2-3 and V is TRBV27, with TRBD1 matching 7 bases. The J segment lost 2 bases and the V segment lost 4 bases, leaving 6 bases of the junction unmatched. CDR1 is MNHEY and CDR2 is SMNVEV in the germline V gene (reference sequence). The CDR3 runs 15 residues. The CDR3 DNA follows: TGTGCCAGCAGTTCTTACAGGGGATACACAGATACGCAGTATTTT. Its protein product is CASSSYRGYTDTQYF.

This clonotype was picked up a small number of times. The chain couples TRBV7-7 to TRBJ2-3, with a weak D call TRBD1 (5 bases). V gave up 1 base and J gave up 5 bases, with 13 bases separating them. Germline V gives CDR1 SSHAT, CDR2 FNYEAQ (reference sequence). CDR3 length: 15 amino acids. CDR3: CASSLGSGAGDTQYF. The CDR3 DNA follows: TGTGCCAGCAGCTTAGGCTCTGGGGCCGGAGATACGCAGTATTTT. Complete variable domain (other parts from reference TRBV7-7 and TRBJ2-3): GAGVSQSPRYKVTKRGQDVTLRCDPISSHATLYWYQQALGQGPEFLTYFNYEAQPDKSGLPSDRFSAERPEGSISTLTIQRTEQRDSAMYRCASSLGSGAGDTQYFGPGTRLTVL.

The CDR3: CASSQGMGYEQFF. Written as DNA, the CDR3 is TGCGCCAGCAGCCAAGGGATGGGGTATGAGCAGTTCTTC. J is TRBJ2-1 and V is TRBV4-1; D is unclear. Trimming took off 1 base at V and 8 bases at J, with 9 bases between the two ends. The length of the CDR3 is 13 residues. Germline V gene data show CDR1 as MGHRA and CDR2 as YSYEKL.

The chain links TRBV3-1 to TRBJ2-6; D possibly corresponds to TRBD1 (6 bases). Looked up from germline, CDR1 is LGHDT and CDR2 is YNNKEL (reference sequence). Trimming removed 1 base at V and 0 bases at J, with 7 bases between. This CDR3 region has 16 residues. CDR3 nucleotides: TGTGCCAGCAGCCAAGGAGGGGGCTCTGGGGCCAACGTCCTGACTTTC. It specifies CASSQGGGSGANVLTF.

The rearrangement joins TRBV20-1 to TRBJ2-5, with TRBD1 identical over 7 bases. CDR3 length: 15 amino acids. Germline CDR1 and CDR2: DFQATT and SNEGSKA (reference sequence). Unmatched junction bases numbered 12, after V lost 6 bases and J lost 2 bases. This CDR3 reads CSASEGTVAQETQYF. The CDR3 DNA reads TGCAGTGCCTCAGAGGGGACAGTTGCTCAAGAGACCCAGTACTTC.

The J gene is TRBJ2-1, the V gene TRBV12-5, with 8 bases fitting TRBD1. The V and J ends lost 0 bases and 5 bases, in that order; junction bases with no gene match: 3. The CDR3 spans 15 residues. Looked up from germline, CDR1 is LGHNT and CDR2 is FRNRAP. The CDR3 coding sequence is TGTGCTAGTGGTTTGGTGGGGACAGGCGACAATGAGCAGTTCTTC. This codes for CASGLVGTGDNEQFF. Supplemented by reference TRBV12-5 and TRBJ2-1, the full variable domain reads DARVTQTPRHKVTEMGQEVTMRCQPILGHNTVFWYRQTMMQGLELLAYFRNRAPLDDSGMPKDRFSAEMPDATLATLKIQPSEPRDSAVYFCASGLVGTGDNEQFFGPGTRLTVL.

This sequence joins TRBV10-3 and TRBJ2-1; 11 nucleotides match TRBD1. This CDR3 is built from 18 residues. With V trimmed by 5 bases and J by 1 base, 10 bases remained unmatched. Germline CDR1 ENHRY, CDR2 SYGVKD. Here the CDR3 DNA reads TGTGCCATCAGTCCTGGACAGGGGGCCCCGGGGTCCTACAATGAGCAGTTCTTC. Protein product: CAISPGQGAPGSYNEQFF.

The CDR3 sequence: CASSLAMNTEAFF. The DNA of the CDR3 is TGTGCCAGCAGCTTGGCCATGAACACTGAAGCTTTCTTT. This chain uses TRBV7-3 with TRBJ1-1; D gene uncertain. The germline gives CDR1 SGHTA, CDR2 FQGTGA. V lost 3 bases, J lost 0 bases, and 5 bases lay in between. The CDR3 is made up of 13 amino acids. Based on the CDR3 plus reference TRBV7-3 and TRBJ1-1, the full variable domain is GAGVSQTPSNKVTEKGKYVELRCDPISGHTALYWYRQSLGQGPEFLIYFQGTGAADDSGLPNDRFFAVRPEGSVSTLKIQRTERGDSAVYLCASSLAMNTEAFFGQGTRLTVV.

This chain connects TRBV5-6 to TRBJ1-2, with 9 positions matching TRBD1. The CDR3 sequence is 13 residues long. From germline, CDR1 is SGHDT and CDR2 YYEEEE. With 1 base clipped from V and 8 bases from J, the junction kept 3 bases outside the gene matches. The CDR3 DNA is TGTGCCAGCAGCTTGAACAGGGGGCAAGGCTACACCTTC. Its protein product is CASSLNRGQGYTF. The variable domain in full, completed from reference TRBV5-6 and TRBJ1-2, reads DAGVTQSPTHLIKTRGQQVTLRCSPKSGHDTVSWYQQALGQGPQFIFQYYEEEERQRGNFPDRFSGHQFPNYSSELNVNALLLGDSALYLCASSLNRGQGYTFGSGTRLTVV.

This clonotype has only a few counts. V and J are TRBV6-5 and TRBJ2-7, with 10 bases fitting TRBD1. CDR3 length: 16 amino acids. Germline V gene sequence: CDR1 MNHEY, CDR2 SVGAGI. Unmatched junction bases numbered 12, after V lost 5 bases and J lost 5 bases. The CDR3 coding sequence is TGTGCCAGCAGTCAGCTACCGGGACAGGGGCAGAACGAGCAGTACTTC. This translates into CASSQLPGQGQNEQYF.

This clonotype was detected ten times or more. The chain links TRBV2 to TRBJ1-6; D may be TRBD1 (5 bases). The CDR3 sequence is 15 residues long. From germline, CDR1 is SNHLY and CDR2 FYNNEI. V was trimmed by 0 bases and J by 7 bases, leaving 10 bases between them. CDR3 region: CASSEARTRNSPLHF. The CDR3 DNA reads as TGTGCCAGCAGTGAAGCGCGGACAAGAAATTCACCCCTCCACTTT.

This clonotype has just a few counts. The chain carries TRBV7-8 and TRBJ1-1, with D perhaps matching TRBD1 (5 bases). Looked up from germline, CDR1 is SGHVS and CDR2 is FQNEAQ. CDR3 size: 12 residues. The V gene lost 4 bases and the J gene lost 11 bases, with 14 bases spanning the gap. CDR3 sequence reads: CASSSGTSAAFF. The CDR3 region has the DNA TGTGCCAGCAGCTCTGGGACGTCTGCGGCTTTCTTT.

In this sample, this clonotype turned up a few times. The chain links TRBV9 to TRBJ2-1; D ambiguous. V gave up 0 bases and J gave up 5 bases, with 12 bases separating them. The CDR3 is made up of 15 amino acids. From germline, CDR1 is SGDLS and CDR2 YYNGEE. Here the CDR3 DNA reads TGTGCCAGCAGCGTAGGAGGTGCCCTCCACAATGAGCAGTTCTTC. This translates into CASSVGGALHNEQFF.

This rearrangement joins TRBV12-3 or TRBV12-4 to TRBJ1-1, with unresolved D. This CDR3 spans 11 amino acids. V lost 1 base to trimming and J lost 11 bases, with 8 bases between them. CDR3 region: CASSLGYFAFF. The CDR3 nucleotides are TGTGCCAGCAGTTTAGGCTATTTTGCTTTCTTT.

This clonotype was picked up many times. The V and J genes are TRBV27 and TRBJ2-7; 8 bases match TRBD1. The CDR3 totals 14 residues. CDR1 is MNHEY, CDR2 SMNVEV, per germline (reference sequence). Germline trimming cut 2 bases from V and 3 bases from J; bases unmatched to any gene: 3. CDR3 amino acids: CASSLLGQGYEQYF. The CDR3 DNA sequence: TGTGCCAGCAGTTTACTTGGACAGGGCTACGAGCAGTACTTC.

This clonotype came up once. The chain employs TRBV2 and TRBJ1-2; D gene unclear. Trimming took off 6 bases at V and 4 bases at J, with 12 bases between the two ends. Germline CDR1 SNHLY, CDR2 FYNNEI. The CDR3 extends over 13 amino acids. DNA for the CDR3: TGTGCCAGCAGCAGAGAACAGAGCTATGGCTACACCTTC. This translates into CASSREQSYGYTF.

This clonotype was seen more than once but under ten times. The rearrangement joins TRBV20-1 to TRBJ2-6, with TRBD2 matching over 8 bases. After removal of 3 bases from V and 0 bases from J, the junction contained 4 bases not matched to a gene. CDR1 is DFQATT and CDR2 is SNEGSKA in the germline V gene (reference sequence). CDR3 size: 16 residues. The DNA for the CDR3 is TGCAGTGCTAGTGCGGGGGGCTTCTCTGGGGCCAACGTCCTGACTTTC. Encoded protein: CSASAGGFSGANVLTF.

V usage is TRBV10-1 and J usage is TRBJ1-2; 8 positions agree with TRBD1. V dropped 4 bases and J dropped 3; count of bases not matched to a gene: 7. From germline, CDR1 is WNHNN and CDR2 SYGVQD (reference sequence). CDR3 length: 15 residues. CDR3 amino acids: CASSVTQGAHYGYTF. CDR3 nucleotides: TGCGCCAGCAGTGTTACTCAGGGGGCCCACTATGGCTACACCTTC.

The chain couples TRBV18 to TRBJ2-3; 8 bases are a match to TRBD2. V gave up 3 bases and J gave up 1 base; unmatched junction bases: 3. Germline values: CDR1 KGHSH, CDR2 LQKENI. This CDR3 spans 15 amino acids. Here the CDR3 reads CASSPARGGTDTQYF. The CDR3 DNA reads TGTGCCAGCTCACCTGCGCGGGGGGGCACAGATACGCAGTATTTT.

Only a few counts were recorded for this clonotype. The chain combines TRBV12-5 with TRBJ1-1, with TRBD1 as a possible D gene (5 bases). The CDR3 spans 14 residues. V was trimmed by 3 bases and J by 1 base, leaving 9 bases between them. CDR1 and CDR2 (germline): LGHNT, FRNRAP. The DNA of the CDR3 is TGTGCTAGTGGTTTAGGGACGGAGAACACTGAAGCTTTCTTT. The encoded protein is CASGLGTENTEAFF.

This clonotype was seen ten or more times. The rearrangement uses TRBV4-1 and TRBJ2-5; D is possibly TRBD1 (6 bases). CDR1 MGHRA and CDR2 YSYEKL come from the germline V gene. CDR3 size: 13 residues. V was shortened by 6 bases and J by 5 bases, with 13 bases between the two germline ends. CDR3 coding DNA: TGCGCCAGCAGTCGCGTGGGGGCGGAGACCCAGTACTTC. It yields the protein CASSRVGAETQYF.

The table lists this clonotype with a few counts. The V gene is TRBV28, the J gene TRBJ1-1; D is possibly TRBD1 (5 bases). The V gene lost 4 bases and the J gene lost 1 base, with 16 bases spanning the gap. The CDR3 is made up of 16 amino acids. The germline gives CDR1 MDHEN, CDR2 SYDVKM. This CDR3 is CASSSLGPDGNTEAFF. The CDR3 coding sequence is TGTGCCAGCAGTTCTCTGGGACCCGATGGGAACACTGAAGCTTTCTTT.

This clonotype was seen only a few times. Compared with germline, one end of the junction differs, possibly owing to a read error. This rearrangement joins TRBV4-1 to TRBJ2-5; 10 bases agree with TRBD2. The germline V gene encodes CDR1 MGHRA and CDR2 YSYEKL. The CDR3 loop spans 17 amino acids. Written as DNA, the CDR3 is TGCGCCTGCAGCCCGGAGGTAGCGGGGGGTCCGGGAGGGACCCAGTACTTC. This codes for CACSPEVAGGPGGTQYF.

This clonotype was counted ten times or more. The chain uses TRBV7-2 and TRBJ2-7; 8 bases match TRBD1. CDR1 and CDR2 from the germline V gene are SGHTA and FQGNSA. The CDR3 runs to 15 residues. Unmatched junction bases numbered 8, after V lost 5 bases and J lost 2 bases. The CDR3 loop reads CASSAGQGPTYEQYF. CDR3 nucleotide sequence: TGTGCCAGCAGCGCCGGACAGGGACCCACCTACGAGCAGTACTTC.

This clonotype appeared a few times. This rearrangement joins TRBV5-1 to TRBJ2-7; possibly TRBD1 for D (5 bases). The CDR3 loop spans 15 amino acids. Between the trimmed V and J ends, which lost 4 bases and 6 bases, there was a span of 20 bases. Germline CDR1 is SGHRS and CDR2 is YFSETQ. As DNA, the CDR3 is TGCGCCAGCAGCCCAAGGGGATGGGCCATTACCGAGCAGTACTTC. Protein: CASSPRGWAITEQYF.

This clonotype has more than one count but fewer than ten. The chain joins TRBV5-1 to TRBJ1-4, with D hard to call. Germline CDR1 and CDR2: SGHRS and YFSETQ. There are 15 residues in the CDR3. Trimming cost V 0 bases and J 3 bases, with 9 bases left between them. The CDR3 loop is CASSLAPQPNEKLFF. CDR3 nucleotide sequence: TGCGCCAGCAGCTTGGCGCCCCAACCTAATGAAAAACTGTTTTTT.

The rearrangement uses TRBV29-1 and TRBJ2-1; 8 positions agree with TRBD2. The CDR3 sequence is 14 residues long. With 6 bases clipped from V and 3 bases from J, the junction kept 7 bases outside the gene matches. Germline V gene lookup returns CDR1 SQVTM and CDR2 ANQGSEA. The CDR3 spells CSVTLAENYNEQFF. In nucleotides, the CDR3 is TGCAGCGTCACACTAGCGGAAAACTACAATGAGCAGTTCTTC.

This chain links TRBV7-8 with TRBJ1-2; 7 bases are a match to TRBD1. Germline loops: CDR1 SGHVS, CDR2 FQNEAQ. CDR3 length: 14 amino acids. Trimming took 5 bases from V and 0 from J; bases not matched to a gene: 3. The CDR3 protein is CASSLDRTNYGYTF. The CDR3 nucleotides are TGTGCCAGCAGCCTGGACAGGACTAACTATGGCTACACCTTC.

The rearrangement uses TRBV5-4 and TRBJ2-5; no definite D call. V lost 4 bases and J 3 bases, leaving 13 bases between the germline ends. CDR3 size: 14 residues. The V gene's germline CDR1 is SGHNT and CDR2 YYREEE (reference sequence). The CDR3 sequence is CASSKHLTEETQYF. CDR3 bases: TGTGCCAGCAGCAAACATTTAACGGAAGAGACCCAGTACTTC.

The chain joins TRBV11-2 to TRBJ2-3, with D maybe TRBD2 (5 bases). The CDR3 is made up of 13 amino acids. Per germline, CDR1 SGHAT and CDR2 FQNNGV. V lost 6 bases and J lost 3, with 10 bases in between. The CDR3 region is CASRRLLTDTQYF. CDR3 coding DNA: TGTGCCAGCAGGCGACTACTTACAGATACGCAGTATTTT.